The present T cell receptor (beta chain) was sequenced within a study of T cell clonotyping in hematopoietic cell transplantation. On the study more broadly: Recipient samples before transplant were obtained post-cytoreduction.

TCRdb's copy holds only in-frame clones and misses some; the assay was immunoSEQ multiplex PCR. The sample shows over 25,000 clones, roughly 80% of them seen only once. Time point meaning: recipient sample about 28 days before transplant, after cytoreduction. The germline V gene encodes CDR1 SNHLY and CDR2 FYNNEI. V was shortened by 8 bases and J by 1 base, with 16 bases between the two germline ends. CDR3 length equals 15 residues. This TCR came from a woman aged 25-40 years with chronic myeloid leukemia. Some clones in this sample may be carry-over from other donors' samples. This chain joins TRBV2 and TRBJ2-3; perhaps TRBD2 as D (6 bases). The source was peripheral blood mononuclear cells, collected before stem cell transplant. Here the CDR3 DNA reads TGTGCCAGCTCAGTGGGGGGTTTGGGCACAGATACGCAGTATTTT. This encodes CASSVGGLGTDTQYF.